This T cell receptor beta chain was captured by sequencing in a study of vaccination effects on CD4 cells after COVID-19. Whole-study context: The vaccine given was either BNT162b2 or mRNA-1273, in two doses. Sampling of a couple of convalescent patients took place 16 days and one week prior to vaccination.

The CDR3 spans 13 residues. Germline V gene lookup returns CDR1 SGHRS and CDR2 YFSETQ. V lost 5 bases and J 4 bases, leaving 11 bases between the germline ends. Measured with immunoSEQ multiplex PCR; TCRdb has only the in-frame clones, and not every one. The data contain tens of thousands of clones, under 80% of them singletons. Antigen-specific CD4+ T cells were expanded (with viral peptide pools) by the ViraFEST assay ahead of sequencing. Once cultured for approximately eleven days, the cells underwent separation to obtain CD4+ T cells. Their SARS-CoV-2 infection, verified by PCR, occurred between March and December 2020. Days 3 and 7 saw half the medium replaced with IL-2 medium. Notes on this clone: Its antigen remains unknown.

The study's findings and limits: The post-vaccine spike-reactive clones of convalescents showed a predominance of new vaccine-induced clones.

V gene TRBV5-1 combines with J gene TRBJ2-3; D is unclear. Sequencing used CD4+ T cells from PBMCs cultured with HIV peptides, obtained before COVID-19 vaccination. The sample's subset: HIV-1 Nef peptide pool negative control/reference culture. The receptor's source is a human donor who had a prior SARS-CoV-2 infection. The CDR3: CASSVGWSDTQYF. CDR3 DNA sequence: TGCGCCAGCAGTGTAGGATGGTCAGATACGCAGTATTTT.